The present entry profiles one T cell receptor (beta chain) with its context. This clone's antigen is unknown. Qualities for individual bases were not recorded, and no much larger clone is one base off. Compared with germline, V lacks 0 bases and J lacks 8 bases; bases without a gene match: 11. The germline V gene supplies CDR1 SGHRS and CDR2 YFSETQ. Taken from cysteine to phenylalanine, the CDR3 has 16 residues. Only the CDR3 portion is preserved as DNA: 48 bases, with reading frame beginning at the first base. Synthesis of TCR cDNA relied on 5'RACE template switching, a step that introduced a universal primer site along with unique molecular identifiers. Priming of cDNA synthesis was performed from both the TCR alpha and TCR beta constant segments. Library amplification involved two PCR steps, and the second step added sample barcodes and sequencing adapters. Sequencing of the libraries was done on either Illumina HiSeq 2500 (2x100 bp) or NovaSeq (2x150 bp). Per the authors' processing: Reads were demultiplexed and collapsed into UMI consensus sequences with MIGEC, and V(D)J alignment was performed with MiXCR. Vaccine-responding clonotypes were defined with edgeR using replicate PBMC samples, requiring FDR below 0.01 and a log2 fold change above 5 up to day 15. Each bulk clonotype received a CD4 or CD8 identity based on whether the sequenced CD4 or CD8 repertoire contained that clonotype at higher abundance. TCRdb passed the public sequencing reads through fastp at Q25 and MiXCR, retaining productive beta sequences. Every entry covers one CDR3 protein and lists the most common genes and DNA from its rows. The V and J calls and clone size are TCRdb's, not the authors'. Here the sample has 450,000 to 550,000 distinct CDR3 sequences; about a fifth occur a single time. About 13% of the sample is held by the ten biggest clonotypes.

This specimen comes from a study of T cells after yellow fever vaccination (dated by TCRdb to the late 2010s). The study in broad terms: Libraries from fractions with low cell numbers were prepared with the SMART-Seq v4 Ultra Low Input RNA kit. To follow T-cell clones before and after both primary and booster YFV17D yellow fever vaccination, bulk TCR alpha and beta repertoires underwent longitudinal sequencing. The cohort comprised two healthy male donors, one aged 18 to 30 and one aged 30 to 39 years. Bulk PBMC replicates and cell subsets were isolated from blood drawn at multiple timepoints before and after both primary and secondary immunization.

Explained via the paper, the treatment or condition label denotes: live attenuated yellow fever vaccine strain. At each blood-draw timepoint, two biological replicates of bulk PBMCs were obtained. PBMCs were isolated from peripheral blood using a standard Ficoll-Paque protocol. TriZol was used to extract RNA from bulk PBMCs, CD4 and CD8 fractions, and dextramer-positive and dextramer-negative fractions. Study-wide conclusions, independent of this receptor: FACS-sorted repertoires could contain abundant contaminating clonotypes from the bulk population, so computational filtering was required. Because the study included only two donors, the extent to which the findings can be generalized is limited. After the booster, most of the clones that had expanded following primary vaccination were detected again (almost 98% of CD4 and around 87% of CD8), which suggests that memory was broadly maintained. A small fraction of clonotypes showed up in both the CD4 and CD8 compartments, probably as a result of convergent recombination. Compared with the primary T-cell response, the secondary T-cell response was faster but weaker, reaching its peak on day 5 rather than on day 15.

The V gene is TRBV5-1 and the J gene is TRBJ2-1, and TRBD2 matches 7 of the central bases. The clonotype was recovered from a man younger than 40 who received the YFV17D yellow fever vaccine. Here the sequenced sample was PBMCs, taken 15 days after the yellow fever booster vaccination. The nucleotide sequence reads as follows: TGCGCCAGCAGCTTGGCGAGAGGGAGGGAGTGGGATGAGCAGTTCTTC. Translated, it reads CASSLARGREWDEQFF. With the rest looked up from the reference TRBV5-1 and TRBJ2-1 genes rather than sequenced, the full variable domain is KAGVTQTPRYLIKTRGQQVTLSCSPISGHRSVSWYQQTPGQGLQFLFEYFSETQRNKGNFPGRFSGRQFSNSRSEMNVSTLELGDSALYLCASSLARGREWDEQFFGPGTRLTVL.